Presented here are 6 T cell receptor beta chains from one specimen sequenced in a study of technical replicates of blood from a few donors. The protocol was immunoSEQ multiplex PCR, while the TCRdb copy is restricted to in-frame clones and leaves out a portion. The top ten clones hold 0.2% to 0.25% of a sample with tens of thousands of clones, over 75% of them seen once. Sequenced sample: T cells isolated from PBMCs. The receptors were gathered from a human donor in good health.

This rearrangement joins TRBV19 to TRBJ2-7, with 10 bases aligning to TRBD2. Looked up from germline, CDR1 is LNHDA and CDR2 is SQIVND (reference sequence). This CDR3 has 15 amino acids. After removal of 8 bases from V and 1 base from J, the junction contained 8 bases not matched to a gene. The CDR3 protein is CASGQSSGSSYEQYF. The DNA of the CDR3 is TGTGCCAGTGGCCAGTCTAGCGGGAGTTCCTACGAGCAGTACTTC.

V is TRBV11-2 and J is TRBJ2-2; no clear D. CDR3 length: 15 residues. The ends were cut back, 6 bases at V and 1 base at J, with 12 bases in the middle. CDR1 is SGHAT and CDR2 is FQNNGV in the germline V gene. The CDR3 sequence is CASSLEVWNTGELFF. In DNA, the CDR3 is TGTGCCAGCAGTCTAGAGGTGTGGAACACCGGGGAGCTGTTTTTT.

The chain joins TRBV2 to TRBJ2-5; weak D call: TRBD2 (7 bases). Germline CDR1 reads SNHLY; CDR2 reads FYNNEI. This CDR3 has 15 amino acids. Trimming stripped 9 bases from V and 5 bases from J, with 22 bases between. CDR3 in amino acids: CARRGGKRSGETQYF. In nucleotides, the CDR3 is TGTGCCAGAAGGGGGGGAAAGAGGTCGGGGGAGACCCAGTACTTC.

The V and J genes are TRBV15 and TRBJ2-1, with TRBD1 identical over 10 bases. V lost 0 bases and J lost 7; bases outside the gene matches: 6. The CDR3 consists of 16 residues. Germline values: CDR1 LNHNV, CDR2 YYDKDF (reference sequence). CDR3 amino acids: CATSRDGTGAHNEQFF. CDR3 in DNA: TGTGCCACCAGCAGAGACGGGACAGGGGCCCATAATGAGCAGTTCTTC.

The chain carries TRBV6-6 and TRBJ2-2, with a tentative D call TRBD1 (5 bases). V was pared by 2 bases and J by 1 base, with 8 bases between. This CDR3 is 15 amino acids long. The germline V gene has CDR1 MNHNY and CDR2 SVGAGI (reference sequence). The CDR3, as DNA: TGTGCCAGCAGTTACGAGACAGTGAACACCGGGGAGCTGTTTTTT. Its translation: CASSYETVNTGELFF.

This clone was picked up one time. In DNA, the CDR3 is TGTGCCAGCAGTCGCCAATCGGTCCGGGGCTCTGGAAACACCATATATTTT. This encodes CASSRQSVRGSGNTIYF. The chain carries TRBV14 and TRBJ1-3; no reliable D call. CDR1 and CDR2 from the germline V gene are SGHDN and FVKESK. V lost 6 bases to trimming and J lost 0 bases, with 18 bases between them. The CDR3 loop spans 17 amino acids. The full variable domain, its missing parts supplied by reference TRBV14 and TRBJ1-3, is EAGVTQFPSHSVIEKGQTVTLRCDPISGHDNLYWYRRVMGKEIKFLLHFVKESKQDESGMPNNRFLAERTGGTYSTLKVQPAELEDSGVYFCASSRQSVRGSGNTIYFGEGSWLTVV.